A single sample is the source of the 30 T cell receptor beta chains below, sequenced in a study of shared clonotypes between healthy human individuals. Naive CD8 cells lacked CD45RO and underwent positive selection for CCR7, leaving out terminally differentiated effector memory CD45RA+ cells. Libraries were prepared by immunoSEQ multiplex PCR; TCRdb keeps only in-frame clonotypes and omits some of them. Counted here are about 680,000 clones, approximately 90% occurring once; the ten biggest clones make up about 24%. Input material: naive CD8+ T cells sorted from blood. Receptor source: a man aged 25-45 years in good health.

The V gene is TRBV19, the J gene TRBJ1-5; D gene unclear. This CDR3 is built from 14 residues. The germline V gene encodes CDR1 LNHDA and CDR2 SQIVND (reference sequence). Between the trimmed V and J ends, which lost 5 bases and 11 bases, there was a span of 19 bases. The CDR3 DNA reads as TGTGCCAGTAGTGTCCTGGTGGGGTATATCACCCAGCATTTT. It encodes CASSVLVGYITQHF. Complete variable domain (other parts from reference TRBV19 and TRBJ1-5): DGGITQSPKYLFRKEGQNVTLSCEQNLNHDAMYWYRQDPGQGLRLIYYSQIVNDFQKGDIAEGYSVSREKKESFPLTVTSAQKNPTAFYLCASSVLVGYITQHFGDGTRLSIL.

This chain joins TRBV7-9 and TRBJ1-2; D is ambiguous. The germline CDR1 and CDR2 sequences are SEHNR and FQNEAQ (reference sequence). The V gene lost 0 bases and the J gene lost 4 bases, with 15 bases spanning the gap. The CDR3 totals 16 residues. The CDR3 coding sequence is TGTGCCAGCAGCTTAGCGACACGAAACGAGGGCTATGGCTACACCTTC. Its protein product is CASSLATRNEGYGYTF.

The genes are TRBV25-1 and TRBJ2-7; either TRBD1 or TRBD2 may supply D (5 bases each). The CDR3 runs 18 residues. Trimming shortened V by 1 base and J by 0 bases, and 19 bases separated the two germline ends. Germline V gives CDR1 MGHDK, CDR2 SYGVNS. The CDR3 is CASSEWGPEGVRSYEQYF. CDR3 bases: TGTGCCAGCAGTGAATGGGGACCCGAAGGAGTCCGCTCCTACGAGCAGTACTTC.

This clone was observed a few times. In DNA, the CDR3 is TGTGCCAGCAGCTTGGCGGCAGGCTATGGCTACACCTTC. Its protein is CASSLAAGYGYTF. The J gene is TRBJ1-2, the V gene TRBV5-4; D remains ambiguous. This CDR3 spans 13 amino acids. In germline, CDR1 is SGHNT, CDR2 YYREEE (reference sequence). V was trimmed by 0 bases and J by 4 bases, leaving 7 bases between them.

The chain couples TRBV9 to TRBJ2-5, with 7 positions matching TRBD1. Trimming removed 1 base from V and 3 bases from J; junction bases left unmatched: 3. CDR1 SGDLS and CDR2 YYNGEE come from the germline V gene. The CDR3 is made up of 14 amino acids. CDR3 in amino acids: CASSVRQGEETQYF. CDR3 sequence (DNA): TGTGCCAGCAGCGTAAGGCAGGGGGAAGAGACCCAGTACTTC.

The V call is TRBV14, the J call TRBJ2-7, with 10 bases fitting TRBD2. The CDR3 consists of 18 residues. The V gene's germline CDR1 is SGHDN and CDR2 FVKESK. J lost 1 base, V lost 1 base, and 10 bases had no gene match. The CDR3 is CASSQGRLAGVWSYEQYF. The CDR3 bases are TGTGCCAGCAGCCAAGGGCGGCTAGCGGGAGTTTGGTCCTACGAGCAGTACTTC.

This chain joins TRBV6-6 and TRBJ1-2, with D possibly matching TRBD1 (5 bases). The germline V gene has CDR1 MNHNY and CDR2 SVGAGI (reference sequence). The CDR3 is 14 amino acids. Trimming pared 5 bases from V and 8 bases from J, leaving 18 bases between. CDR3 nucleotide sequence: TGTGCCAGCAGTGACCCCGGGACGGCTAGGGGCTACACCTTC. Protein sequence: CASSDPGTARGYTF.

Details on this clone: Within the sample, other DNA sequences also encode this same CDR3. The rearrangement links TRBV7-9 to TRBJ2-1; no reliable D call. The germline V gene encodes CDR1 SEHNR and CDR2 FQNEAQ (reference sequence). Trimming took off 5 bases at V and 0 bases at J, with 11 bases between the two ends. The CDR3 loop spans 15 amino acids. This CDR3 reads CASSPVLSSYNEQFF. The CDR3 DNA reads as TGTGCCAGCAGCCCTGTCTTAAGCTCCTACAATGAGCAGTTCTTC.

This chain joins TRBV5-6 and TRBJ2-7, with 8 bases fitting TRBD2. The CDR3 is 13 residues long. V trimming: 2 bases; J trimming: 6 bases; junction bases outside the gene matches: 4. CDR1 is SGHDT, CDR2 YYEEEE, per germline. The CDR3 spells CASSFGLAGEQYF. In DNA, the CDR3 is TGTGCCAGCAGCTTTGGACTAGCAGGCGAGCAGTACTTC.

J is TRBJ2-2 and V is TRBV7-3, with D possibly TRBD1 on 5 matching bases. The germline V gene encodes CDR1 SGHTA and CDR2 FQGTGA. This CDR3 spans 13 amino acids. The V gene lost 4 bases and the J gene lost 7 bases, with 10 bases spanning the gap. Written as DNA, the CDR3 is TGTGCCAGCAGCTCAGGGTCGGTCGGGGAGCTGTTTTTT. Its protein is CASSSGSVGELFF.

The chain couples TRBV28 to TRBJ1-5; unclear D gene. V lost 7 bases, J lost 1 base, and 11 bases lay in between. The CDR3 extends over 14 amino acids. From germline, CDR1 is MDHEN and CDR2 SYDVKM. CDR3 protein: CASTLPLSNQPQHF. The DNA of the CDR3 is TGTGCCAGCACTCTTCCCCTAAGCAATCAGCCCCAGCATTTT.

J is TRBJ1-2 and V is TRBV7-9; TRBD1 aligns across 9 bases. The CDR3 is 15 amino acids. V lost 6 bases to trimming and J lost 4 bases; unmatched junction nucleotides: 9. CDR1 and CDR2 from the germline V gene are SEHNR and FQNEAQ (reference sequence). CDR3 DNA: TGTGCCAGCAGTTCTCGGACAGGGGTTGGCTATGGCTACACCTTC. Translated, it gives CASSSRTGVGYGYTF.

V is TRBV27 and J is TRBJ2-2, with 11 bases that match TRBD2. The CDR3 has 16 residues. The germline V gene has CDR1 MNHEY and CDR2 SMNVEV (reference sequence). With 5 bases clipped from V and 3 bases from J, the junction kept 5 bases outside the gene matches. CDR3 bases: TGTGCCAGCAGTAGAACTAGCGGGAGCGACACCGGGGAGCTGTTTTTT. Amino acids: CASSRTSGSDTGELFF.

The CDR3 is CASSPPVRTGLGELFF. The CDR3 region has the DNA TGTGCCAGCTCACCACCGGTTAGGACAGGACTCGGGGAGCTGTTTTTT. The chain joins TRBV18 to TRBJ2-2, with TRBD1 matching over 7 bases. This CDR3 has 16 amino acids. CDR1 is KGHSH and CDR2 is LQKENI in the germline V gene. V lost 0 bases, J lost 7 bases, and 8 bases stayed unmatched.

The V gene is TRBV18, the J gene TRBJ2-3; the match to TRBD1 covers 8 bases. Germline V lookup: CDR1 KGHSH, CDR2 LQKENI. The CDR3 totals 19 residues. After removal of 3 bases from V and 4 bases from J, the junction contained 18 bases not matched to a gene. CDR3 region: CASSPFPNVGQGLADTQYF. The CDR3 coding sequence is TGTGCCAGCTCACCGTTCCCCAATGTAGGACAGGGCTTGGCAGATACGCAGTATTTT.

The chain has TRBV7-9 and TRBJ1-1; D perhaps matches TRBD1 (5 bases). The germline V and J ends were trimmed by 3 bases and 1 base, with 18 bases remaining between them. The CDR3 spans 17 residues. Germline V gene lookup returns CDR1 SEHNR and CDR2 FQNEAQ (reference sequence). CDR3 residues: CASSFLEGSSPNTEAFF. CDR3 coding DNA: TGTGCCAGCAGCTTTCTTGAGGGGTCCTCCCCGAACACTGAAGCTTTCTTT.

CDR3 protein: CASSKQGADQPQHF. CDR3 nucleotide sequence: TGTGCCAGCAGTAAACAGGGGGCCGATCAGCCCCAGCATTTT. The gene calls are TRBV6-1 and TRBJ1-5; 9 nucleotides agree with TRBD1. This CDR3 has 14 amino acids. Losses at the gene ends were 5 bases for V and 5 bases for J; bases not matched to a gene: 4. The germline gives CDR1 MNHNS, CDR2 SASEGT.

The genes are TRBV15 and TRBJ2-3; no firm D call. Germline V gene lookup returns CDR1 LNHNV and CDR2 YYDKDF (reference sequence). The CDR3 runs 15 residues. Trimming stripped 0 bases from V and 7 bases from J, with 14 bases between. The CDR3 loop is CATSRDRSPTNTQYF. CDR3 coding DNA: TGTGCCACCAGCAGAGATCGGAGCCCCACGAATACGCAGTATTTT.

In nucleotides, the CDR3 is TGTGCCAGCAGTCCCATATGGACGATGGGACCCTATGGCTACACCTTC. Its translation is CASSPIWTMGPYGYTF. The chain couples TRBV27 to TRBJ1-2; D might be TRBD1 (5 bases). Per the germline V gene, CDR1 is MNHEY and CDR2 is SMNVEV (reference sequence). The CDR3 is 16 amino acids. Trimming removed 5 bases from V and 4 bases from J, with 20 bases in between.

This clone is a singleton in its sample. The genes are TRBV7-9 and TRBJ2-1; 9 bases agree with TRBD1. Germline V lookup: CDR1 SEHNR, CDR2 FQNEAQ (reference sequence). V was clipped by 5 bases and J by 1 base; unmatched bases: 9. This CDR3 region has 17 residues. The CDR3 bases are TGTGCCAGCAGCCCAACACAGGGGGCTGGGTCCTACAATGAGCAGTTCTTC. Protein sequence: CASSPTQGAGSYNEQFF.

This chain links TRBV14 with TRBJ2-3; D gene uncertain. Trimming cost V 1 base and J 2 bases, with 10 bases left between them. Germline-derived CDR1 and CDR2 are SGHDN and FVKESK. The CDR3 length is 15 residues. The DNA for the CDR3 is TGTGCCAGCAGCCAAGGACGCCTTTCCACAGATACGCAGTATTTT. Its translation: CASSQGRLSTDTQYF.

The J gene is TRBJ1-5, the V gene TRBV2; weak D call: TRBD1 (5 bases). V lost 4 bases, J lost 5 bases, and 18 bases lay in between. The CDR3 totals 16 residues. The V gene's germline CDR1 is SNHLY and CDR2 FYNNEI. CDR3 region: CASSVSSGDEDQPQHF. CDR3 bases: TGTGCCAGCAGTGTTTCGTCGGGGGACGAGGATCAGCCCCAGCATTTT.

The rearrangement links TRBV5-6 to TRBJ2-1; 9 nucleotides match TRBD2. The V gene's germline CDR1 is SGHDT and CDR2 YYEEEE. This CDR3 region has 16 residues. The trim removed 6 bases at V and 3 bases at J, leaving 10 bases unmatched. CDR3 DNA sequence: TGTGCCAGCACCCCGGGCGGGAGGGTGGGCTACAATGAGCAGTTCTTC. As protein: CASTPGGRVGYNEQFF.

The CDR3 is CASSGRFNEQFF. The CDR3 DNA follows: TGTGCCAGCAGCGGGAGATTTAATGAGCAGTTCTTC. The chain couples TRBV9 to TRBJ2-1; D is ambiguous. The CDR3 consists of 12 residues. CDR1 is SGDLS, CDR2 YYNGEE, per germline. The V and J ends lost 3 bases and 7 bases respectively, with 8 bases between them. The variable domain in full, with the rest retrieved from reference TRBV9 and TRBJ2-1, is DSGVTQTPKHLITATGQRVTLRCSPRSGDLSVYWYQQSLDQGLQFLIQYYNGEERAKGNILERFSAQQFPDLHSELNLSSLELGDSALYFCASSGRFNEQFFGPGTRLTVL.

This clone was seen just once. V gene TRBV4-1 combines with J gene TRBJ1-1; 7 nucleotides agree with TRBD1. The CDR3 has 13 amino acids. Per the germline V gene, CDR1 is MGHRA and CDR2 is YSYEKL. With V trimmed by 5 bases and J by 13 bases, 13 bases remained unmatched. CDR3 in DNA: TGCGCCAGCAGCTCAACAGGGGCCCTCTGGGGTTTCTTT. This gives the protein CASSSTGALWGFF.

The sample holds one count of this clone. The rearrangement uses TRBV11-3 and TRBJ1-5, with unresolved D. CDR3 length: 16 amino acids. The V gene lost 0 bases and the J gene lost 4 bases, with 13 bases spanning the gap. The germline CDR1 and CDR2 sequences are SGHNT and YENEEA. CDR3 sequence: CASSLDLTIQNQPQHF. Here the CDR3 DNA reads TGTGCCAGCAGCTTAGACTTGACTATCCAAAATCAGCCCCAGCATTTT.

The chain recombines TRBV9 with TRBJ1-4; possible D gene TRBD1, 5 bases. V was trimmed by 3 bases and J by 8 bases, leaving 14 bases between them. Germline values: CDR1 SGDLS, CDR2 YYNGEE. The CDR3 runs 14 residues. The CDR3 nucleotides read TGTGCCAGCAGCGCCGGCGGGGGAGGCGAAAAACTGTTTTTT. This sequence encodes CASSAGGGGEKLFF.

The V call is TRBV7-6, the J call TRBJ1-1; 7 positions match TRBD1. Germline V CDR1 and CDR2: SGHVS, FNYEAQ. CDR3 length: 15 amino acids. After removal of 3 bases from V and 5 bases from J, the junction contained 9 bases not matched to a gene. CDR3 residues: CASSFLPDRFTEAFF. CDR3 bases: TGTGCCAGCAGCTTTCTCCCGGACAGGTTTACTGAAGCTTTCTTT.

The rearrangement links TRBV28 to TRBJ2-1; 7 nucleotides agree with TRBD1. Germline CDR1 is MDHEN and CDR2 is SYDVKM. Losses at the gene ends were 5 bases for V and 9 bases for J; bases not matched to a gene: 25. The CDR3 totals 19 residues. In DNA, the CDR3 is TGTGCCAGCAGTCCCAAAAGCGCAAAACAGGGGACCCTATTCACTGAGCAGTTCTTC. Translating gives CASSPKSAKQGTLFTEQFF. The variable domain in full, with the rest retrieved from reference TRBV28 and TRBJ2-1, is DVKVTQSSRYLVKRTGEKVFLECVQDMDHENMFWYRQDPGLGLRLIYFSYDVKMKEKGDIPEGYSVSREKKERFSLILESASTNQTSMYLCASSPKSAKQGTLFTEQFFGPGTRLTVL.

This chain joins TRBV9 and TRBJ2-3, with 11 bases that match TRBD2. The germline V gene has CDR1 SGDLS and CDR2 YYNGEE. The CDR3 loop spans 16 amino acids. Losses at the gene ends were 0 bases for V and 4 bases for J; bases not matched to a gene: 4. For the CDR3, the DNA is TGTGCCAGCAGCGTAGGTCTAGCGGGAGGCGCAGATACGCAGTATTTT. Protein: CASSVGLAGGADTQYF.